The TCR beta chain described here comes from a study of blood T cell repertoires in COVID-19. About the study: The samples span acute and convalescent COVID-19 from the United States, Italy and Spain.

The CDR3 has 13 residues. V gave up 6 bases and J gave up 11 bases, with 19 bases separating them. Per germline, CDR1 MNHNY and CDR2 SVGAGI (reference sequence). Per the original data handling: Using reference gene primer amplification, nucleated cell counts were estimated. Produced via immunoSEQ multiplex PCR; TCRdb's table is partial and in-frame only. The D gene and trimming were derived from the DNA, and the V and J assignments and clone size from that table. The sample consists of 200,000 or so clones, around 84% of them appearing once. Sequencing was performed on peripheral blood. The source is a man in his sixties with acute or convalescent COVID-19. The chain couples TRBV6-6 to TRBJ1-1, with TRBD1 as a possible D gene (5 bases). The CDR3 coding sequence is TGTGCCAGCAGCCCGACGGGGGGATGGGGGGCTTTCTTT. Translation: CASSPTGGWGAFF.